Listed here is a single TCR beta chain. What it binds is unknown. Other DNA sequences of this sample code for an identical CDR3. This CDR3 contains 14 residues. Trimming took off 1 base at V and 4 bases at J, with 7 bases between the two ends. Germline V gene lookup returns CDR1 KGHSH and CDR2 LQKENI. Some 30,000 T cell genomes (approximately 0.2 ug DNA) went into each sorted-subset replicate. Sequenced by immunoSEQ multiplex PCR; TCRdb stores in-frame clones only, minus some. Here the sample spans more than 1.2 million clones, less than 99% being singletons. These data belong to a study of shared clonotypes between healthy human individuals. Notes on the study in general: Sorted-subset sequencing, rarefaction showed, was incomplete despite large depth. As a rule, naive subsets had a larger estimated richness than memory subsets. In contrast to clonotypes shared by all four donors, non-shared clonotypes had lower generation probabilities.

Material for sequencing was naive CD4+ T cells sorted from blood. Subset defined: CD45RA+ positively selected. This clonotype was obtained from a man aged 25 to 40 in good health. This chain joins TRBV18 and TRBJ1-4; no reliable D call. The CDR3 nucleotides read TGTGCCAGCTCACCACAGGGAATTAATGAAAAACTGTTTTTT. It encodes CASSPQGINEKLFF.